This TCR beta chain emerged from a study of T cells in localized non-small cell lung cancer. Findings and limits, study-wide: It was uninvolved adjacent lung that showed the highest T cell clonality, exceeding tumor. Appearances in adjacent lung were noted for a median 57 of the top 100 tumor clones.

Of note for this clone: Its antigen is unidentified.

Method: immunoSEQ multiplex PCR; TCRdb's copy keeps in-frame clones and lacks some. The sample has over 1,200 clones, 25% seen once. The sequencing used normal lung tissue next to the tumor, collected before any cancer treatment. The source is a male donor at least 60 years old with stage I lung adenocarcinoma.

CDR3 region: CASRGQSNTGELFF. The CDR3 nucleotides are TGTGCCAGTAGGGGACAGTCGAACACCGGGGAGCTGTTTTTT. This chain uses TRBV19 with TRBJ2-2, with TRBD1 identical over 7 bases. Germline CDR1 and CDR2: LNHDA and SQIVND (reference sequence). Trimming removed 6 bases from V and 0 bases from J; junction bases left unmatched: 1. The CDR3 has 14 amino acids.